Listed below are T cell receptor beta chains from one sample, sequenced in a study of cytomegalovirus exposure and HLA in healthy donors. Data came from immunoSEQ multiplex PCR; TCRdb stores just in-frame clones and leaves some out. In the table there are about 180,000 clones, around 84% of which are singletons. Sequences were obtained from PBMCs. These receptor sequences come from a girl aged 2 to 9 in good health and CMV-seropositive. Both conserved end residues are part of each CDR3. D genes are given only for firm matches. Some rows mark clone size as missing; the rest say once, few, many or name a class of expanded clone.

v_call	cdr3_length	clone_size	j_call	d_call	cdr3_aa	cdr3_nt
TRBV5-1	20	NA	TRBJ2-7	TRBD2	CASSYSGTGGLAGGISEQYF	TGCGCCAGCAGCTACAGTGGGACAGGGGGACTAGCGGGAGGTATTTCCGAGCAGTACTTC
TRBV30	16	NA	TRBJ1-5	NA	CAWRYSGGSSNQPQHF	TGTGCCTGGAGATATTCGGGGGGAAGTAGCAATCAGCCCCAGCATTTT
TRBV30	14	NA	TRBJ1-5	NA	CAWNPGGGNQPQHF	TGTGCCTGGAACCCAGGAGGTGGGAATCAGCCCCAGCATTTT
TRBV30	13	NA	TRBJ2-5	NA	CAWSALQLETQYF	TGTGCCTGGAGCGCCCTACAGTTGGAGACCCAGTACTTC
TRBV11-2	13	NA	TRBJ1-5	TRBD1	CASSRGRGQPQHF	TGTGCCAGCAGCAGGGGGCGCGGCCAGCCCCAGCATTTT
TRBV18	14	NA	TRBJ1-1	TRBD1	CASSPPGGQGEAFF	TGTGCCAGCTCACCACCGGGAGGACAGGGTGAAGCTTTCTTT
TRBV5-1	16	once	TRBJ1-5	TRBD1	CASSPDRMEGNQPQHF	TGCGCCAGCAGCCCGGACAGGATGGAGGGCAATCAGCCCCAGCATTTT
TRBV11-2	14	NA	TRBJ2-1	NA	CASSLDRVREEQFF	TGTGCCAGCAGCTTAGACCGGGTTAGGGAGGAGCAGTTCTTC
TRBV27	15	NA	TRBJ2-7	NA	CASSLLSRGSYEQYF	TGTGCCAGCAGTCTCCTTTCGCGGGGTTCCTACGAGCAGTACTTC
TRBV29-1	11	NA	TRBJ2-7	NA	CSVEQYYEQYF	TGCAGCGTTGAGCAGTACTACGAGCAGTACTTC
TRBV6-5	15	NA	TRBJ2-7	NA	CASSPGAGASYEQYF	TGTGCCAGCTCCCCCGGGGCAGGGGCCTCCTACGAGCAGTACTTC
TRBV6-1	15	few	TRBJ1-2	NA	CASSEAVQSNYGYTF	TGTGCCAGCAGTGAAGCTGTACAGTCTAACTATGGCTACACCTTC
TRBV10-1	13	NA	TRBJ2-2	NA	CASSELVTGELFF	TGCGCCAGCAGTGAGTTAGTCACCGGGGAGCTGTTTTTT
TRBV5-6	15	NA	TRBJ1-5	NA	CASSLRGVDNQPQHF	TGTGCCAGCAGCTTGCGGGGGGTTGACAATCAGCCCCAGCATTTT
TRBV15	15	NA	TRBJ2-7	NA	CATSKTGIAYYEQYF	TGTGCCACCAGCAAAACAGGGATCGCTTACTACGAGCAGTACTTC
TRBV11-2	16	once	TRBJ2-3	TRBD2	CASSLEAGGGGDTQYF	TGTGCCAGCAGCTTAGAGGCGGGAGGGGGGGGAGATACGCAGTATTTT
TRBV4-1	16	once	TRBJ2-1	TRBD2	CASSSLAGGPGSEQFF	TGCGCCAGCAGCTCCCTAGCGGGAGGGCCGGGCAGTGAGCAGTTCTTC
TRBV5-1	13	NA	TRBJ2-7	NA	CASSRGEVYEQYF	TGCGCCAGCAGCCGAGGGGAGGTCTACGAGCAGTACTTC
TRBV5-4	14	NA	TRBJ1-2	NA	CASSQFQGNYGYTF	TGTGCCAGCAGCCAGTTCCAGGGGAACTATGGCTACACCTTC
TRBV5-8	16	NA	TRBJ1-1	NA	CASSSYSGRVVTEAFF	TGTGCCAGCAGCTCGTATTCGGGCAGGGTAGTCACTGAAGCTTTCTTT
TRBV28	16	NA	TRBJ1-5	NA	CASSLIGKGNGQPQHF	TGTGCCAGCAGTCTCATAGGGAAGGGGAACGGGCAGCCCCAGCATTTT
TRBV5-4	15	NA	TRBJ2-7	TRBD2	CASSLGLAGSYEQYF	TGTGCCAGCAGCTTAGGACTAGCGGGGTCCTACGAGCAGTACTTC
TRBV18	13	NA	TRBJ1-5	NA	CASSPQINQPQHF	TGTGCCAGCTCTCCTCAGATCAATCAGCCCCAGCATTTT
TRBV10-1	13	few	TRBJ1-1	NA	CASSEIRGTEAFF	TGCGCCAGCAGTGAAATTCGGGGCACTGAAGCTTTCTTT
TRBV5-1	17	NA	TRBJ2-7	NA	CASSLVGRQFLSYEQYF	TGCGCCAGCAGCTTGGTAGGTAGACAGTTTCTCTCCTACGAGCAGTACTTC
TRBV18	13	NA	TRBJ1-1	NA	CASSRVGDSEAFF	TGTGCCAGCTCAAGAGTGGGAGATTCTGAAGCTTTCTTT
TRBV27	14	NA	TRBJ1-5	NA	CASSGTAGDQPQHF	TGTGCCAGCAGCGGGACTGCGGGGGATCAGCCCCAGCATTTT
TRBV6-1	14	NA	TRBJ1-5	NA	CASSVGHRNQPQHF	TGTGCCAGCAGTGTGGGACATCGCAATCAGCCCCAGCATTTT
TRBV6-6	16	NA	TRBJ1-4	NA	CASTNTDSAYNEKLFF	TGTGCCAGCACCAATACTGACAGTGCATATAATGAAAAACTGTTTTTT
TRBV19	18	NA	TRBJ2-7	NA	CASSILVDSRQQNYEQYF	TGTGCCAGTAGTATATTGGTAGACAGTCGGCAGCAAAACTACGAGCAGTACTTC
TRBV28	12	NA	TRBJ2-7	TRBD1	CASRTGGNEQYF	TGTGCCAGCAGGACAGGGGGCAACGAGCAGTACTTC
TRBV5-1	14	NA	TRBJ2-3	TRBD2	CASSLTSGTDTQYF	TGCGCCAGCAGCTTGACTAGCGGCACAGATACGCAGTATTTT
TRBV29-1	15	NA	TRBJ2-3	TRBD2	CSVEDFAGGPDTQYF	TGCAGCGTTGAAGATTTCGCGGGGGGCCCAGATACGCAGTATTTT
TRBV29-1	11	NA	TRBJ1-1	NA	CSTVRYTEAFF	TGCAGCACTGTACGGTACACTGAAGCTTTCTTT
TRBV5-1	17	NA	TRBJ2-1	NA	CASSLAAGLSSYNEQFF	TGCGCCAGCAGCTTGGCGGCAGGACTAAGCTCCTACAATGAGCAGTTCTTC
TRBV5-1	16	NA	TRBJ1-2	TRBD1	CASSLAPGQGRDGYTF	TGCGCCAGCAGCTTGGCTCCGGGACAGGGGAGGGATGGCTACACCTTC
TRBV28	17	once	TRBJ2-3	TRBD1	CASSLLAVPTGGDTQYF	TGTGCCAGCAGTTTACTCGCGGTCCCCACAGGGGGAGATACGCAGTATTTT
TRBV4-1	18	NA	TRBJ2-7	TRBD2	CASSQEQGWTSGTYEQYF	TGCGCCAGCAGCCAAGAGCAGGGTTGGACTAGCGGGACCTACGAGCAGTACTTC
TRBV5-1	14	NA	TRBJ1-5	TRBD1	CASRSDRDHQPQHF	TGCGCCAGCAGGTCCGACAGGGACCATCAGCCCCAGCATTTT
TRBV5-4	13	few	TRBJ2-3	NA	CASSFDEDGTQYF	TGTGCCAGCAGCTTTGACGAGGATGGTACGCAGTATTTT
TRBV6-1	15	NA	TRBJ1-5	NA	CASTTGSASNQPQHF	TGTGCCAGCACAACGGGGTCGGCGAGCAATCAGCCCCAGCATTTT
TRBV4-1	14	NA	TRBJ2-1	NA	CASSQVLALNEQFF	TGCGCCAGCAGCCAAGTACTCGCCTTGAATGAGCAGTTCTTC
TRBV15	17	NA	TRBJ2-7	NA	CATSRDRQHLSSYEQYF	TGTGCCACCAGCAGAGATCGACAGCACTTAAGCTCCTACGAGCAGTACTTC
TRBV7-9	17	NA	TRBJ2-7	NA	CASSLGLEHPLFDEQYF	TGTGCCAGCAGCTTAGGCCTTGAGCACCCCCTCTTCGACGAGCAGTACTTC
TRBV5-4	15	NA	TRBJ1-1	TRBD1	CAGTDRVAANTEAFF	TGTGCCGGAACTGACAGGGTAGCCGCGAACACTGAAGCTTTCTTT
TRBV4-1	15	NA	TRBJ2-3	TRBD2	CATLSLAGVRPTQYF	TGCGCCACGCTATCTCTAGCGGGGGTTCGCCCGACGCAGTATTTT
TRBV2	15	NA	TRBJ1-1	TRBD1	CASSASTGGGTEAFF	TGTGCCAGCAGTGCCTCGACAGGGGGCGGCACTGAAGCTTTCTTT
TRBV6-1	15	NA	TRBJ2-7	NA	CASSETEGIPYEQYF	TGTGCCAGCAGTGAAACAGAGGGAATTCCCTACGAGCAGTACTTC
TRBV11-2	14	once	TRBJ1-6	NA	CASSRPGGDSPLHF	TGTGCCAGCAGCCGGCCGGGGGGCGATTCACCCCTCCACTTT
TRBV6-5	16	NA	TRBJ2-1	TRBD2	CASSSESGGVSNEQFF	TGTGCCAGCAGTTCCGAATCGGGAGGGGTCAGCAATGAGCAGTTCTTC
TRBV2	14	NA	TRBJ2-3	NA	CASSGRTSTDTQYF	TGTGCCAGCAGTGGGCGGACTAGCACAGATACGCAGTATTTT
TRBV25-1	15	NA	TRBJ2-6	NA	CASSDIRAGANVLTF	TGTGCCAGCAGTGATATCAGGGCTGGGGCCAACGTCCTGACTTTC
TRBV4-1	14	few	TRBJ2-7	TRBD1	CASSQAGQENEQYF	TGCGCCAGCAGCCAAGCGGGACAGGAAAACGAGCAGTACTTC
TRBV5-4	15	NA	TRBJ1-2	TRBD1	CASSLTQGQGGDYTF	TGTGCCAGCAGCTTGACCCAAGGGCAGGGGGGAGACTACACCTTC